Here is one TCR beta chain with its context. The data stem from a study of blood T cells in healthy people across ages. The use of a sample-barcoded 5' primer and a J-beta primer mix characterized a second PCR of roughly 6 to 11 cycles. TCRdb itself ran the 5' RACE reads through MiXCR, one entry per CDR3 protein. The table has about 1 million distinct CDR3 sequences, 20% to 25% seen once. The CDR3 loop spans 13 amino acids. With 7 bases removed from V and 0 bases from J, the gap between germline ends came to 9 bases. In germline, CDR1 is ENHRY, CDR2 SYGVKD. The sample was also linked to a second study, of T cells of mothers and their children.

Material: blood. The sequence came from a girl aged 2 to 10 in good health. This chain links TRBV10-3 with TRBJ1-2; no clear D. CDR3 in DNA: TGTGCCATCAAAGGGATAGCTAACTATGGCTACACCTTC. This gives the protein CAIKGIANYGYTF.